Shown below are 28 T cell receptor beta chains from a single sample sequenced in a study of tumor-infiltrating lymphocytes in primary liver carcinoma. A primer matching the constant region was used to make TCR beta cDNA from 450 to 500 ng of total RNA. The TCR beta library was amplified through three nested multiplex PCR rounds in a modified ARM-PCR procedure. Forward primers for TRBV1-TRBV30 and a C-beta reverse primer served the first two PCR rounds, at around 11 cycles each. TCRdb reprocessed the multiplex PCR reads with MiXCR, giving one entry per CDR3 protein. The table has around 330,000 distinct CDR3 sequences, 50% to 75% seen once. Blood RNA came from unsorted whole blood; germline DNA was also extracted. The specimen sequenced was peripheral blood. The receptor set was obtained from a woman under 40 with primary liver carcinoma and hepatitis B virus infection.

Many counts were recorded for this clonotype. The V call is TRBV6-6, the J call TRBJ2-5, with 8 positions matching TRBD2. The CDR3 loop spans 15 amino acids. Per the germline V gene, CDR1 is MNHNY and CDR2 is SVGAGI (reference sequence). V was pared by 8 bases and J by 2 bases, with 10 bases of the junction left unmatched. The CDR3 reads CASQGRLANQETQYF. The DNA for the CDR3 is TGTGCCAGCCAAGGTAGACTAGCGAATCAAGAGACCCAGTACTTC.

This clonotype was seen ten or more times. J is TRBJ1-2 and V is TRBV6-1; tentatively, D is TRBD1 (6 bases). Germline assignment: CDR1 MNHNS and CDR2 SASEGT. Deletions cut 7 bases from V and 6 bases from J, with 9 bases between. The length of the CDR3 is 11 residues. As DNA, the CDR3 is TGTGCCAGCATCCAGGGGAATGGCTACACCTTC. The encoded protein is CASIQGNGYTF.

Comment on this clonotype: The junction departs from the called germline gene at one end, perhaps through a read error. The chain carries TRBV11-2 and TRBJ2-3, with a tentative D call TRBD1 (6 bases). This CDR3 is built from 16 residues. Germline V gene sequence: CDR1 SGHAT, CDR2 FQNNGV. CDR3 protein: CASSLEQGVFADTQYF. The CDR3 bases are TGTGCCAGCAGCTTAGAACAGGGTGTTTTTGCAGATACGCAATATTTT.

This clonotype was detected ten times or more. The CDR3 nucleotides read TGCAGCGTTGGCTTATCAGGGGCCAACTATGGCTACACCTTC. Translation: CSVGLSGANYGYTF. The chain links TRBV29-1 to TRBJ1-2, with D possibly TRBD1 on 6 matching bases. The CDR3 length is 14 residues. The germline V gene has CDR1 SQVTM and CDR2 ANQGSEA. V was cut by 4 bases and J by 2 bases, with 14 bases left in between.

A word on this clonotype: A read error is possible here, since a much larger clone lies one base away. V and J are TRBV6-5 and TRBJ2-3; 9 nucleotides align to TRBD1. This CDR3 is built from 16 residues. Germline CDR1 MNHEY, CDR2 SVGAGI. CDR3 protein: CASSGRTGAHTETQYF. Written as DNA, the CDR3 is TGTGCCAGCAGTGGCCGGACAGGGGCGCACACAGAAACGCAGTATTTT.

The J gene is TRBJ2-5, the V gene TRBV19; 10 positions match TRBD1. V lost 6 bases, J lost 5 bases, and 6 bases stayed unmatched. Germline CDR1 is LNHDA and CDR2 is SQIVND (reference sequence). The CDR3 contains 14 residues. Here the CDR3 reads CASSPGQGYETQYF. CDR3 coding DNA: TGTGCCAGTAGCCCGGGACAGGGGTACGAGACCCAGTACTTC.

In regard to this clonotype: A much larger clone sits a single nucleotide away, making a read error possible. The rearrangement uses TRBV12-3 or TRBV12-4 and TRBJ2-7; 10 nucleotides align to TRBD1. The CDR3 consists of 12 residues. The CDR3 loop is CASSGTGDEQCF. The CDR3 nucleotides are TGTGCCAGCAGTGGGACAGGGGACGAGCAGTGCTTC.

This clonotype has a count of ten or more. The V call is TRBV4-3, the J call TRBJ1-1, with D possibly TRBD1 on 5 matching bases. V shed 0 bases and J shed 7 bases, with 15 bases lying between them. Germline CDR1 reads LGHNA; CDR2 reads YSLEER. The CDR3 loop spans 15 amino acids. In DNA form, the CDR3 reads TGCGCCAGCAGCCAAGACCCCCGGCAGGGATTTGAAGCTTTCTTT. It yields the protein CASSQDPRQGFEAFF.

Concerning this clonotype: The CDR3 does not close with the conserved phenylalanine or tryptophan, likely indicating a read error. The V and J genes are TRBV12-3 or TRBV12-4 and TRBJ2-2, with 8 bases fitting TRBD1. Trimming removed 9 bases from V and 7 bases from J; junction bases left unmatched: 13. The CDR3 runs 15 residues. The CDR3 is CASSPRTGSFGELFL. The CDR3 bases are TGTGCCAGTAGTCCCCGGACAGGGAGTTTCGGGGAGCTGTTTCTT.

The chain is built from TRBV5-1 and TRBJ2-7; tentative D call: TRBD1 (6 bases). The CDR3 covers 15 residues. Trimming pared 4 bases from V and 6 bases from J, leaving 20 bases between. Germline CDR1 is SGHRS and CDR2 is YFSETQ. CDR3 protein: CASSSTQGGGVEQYF. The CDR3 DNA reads TGCGCCAGCAGCAGCACACAGGGCGGTGGAGTCGAGCAGTACTTC.

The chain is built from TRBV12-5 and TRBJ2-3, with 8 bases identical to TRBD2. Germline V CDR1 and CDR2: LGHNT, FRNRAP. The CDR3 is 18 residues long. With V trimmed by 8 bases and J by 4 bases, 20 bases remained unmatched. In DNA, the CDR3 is TGTGCTAGTAGACAAGGACAAGCGGGAGTAGGGTTAGCAGATACGCAGTATTTT. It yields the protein CASRQGQAGVGLADTQYF.

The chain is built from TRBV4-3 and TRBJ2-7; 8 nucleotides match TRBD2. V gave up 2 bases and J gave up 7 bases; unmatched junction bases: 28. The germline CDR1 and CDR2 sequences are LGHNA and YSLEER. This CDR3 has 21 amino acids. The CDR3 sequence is CASSQTIIKSTGGGSYGEQYF. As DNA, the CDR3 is TGCGCCAGCAGCCAAACCATTATAAAGTCCACCGGGGGGGGCTCATACGGGGAGCAGTACTTC.

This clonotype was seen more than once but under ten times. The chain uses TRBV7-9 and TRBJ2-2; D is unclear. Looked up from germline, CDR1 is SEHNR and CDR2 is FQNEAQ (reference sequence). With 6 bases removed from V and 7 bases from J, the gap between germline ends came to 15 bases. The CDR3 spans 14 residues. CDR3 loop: CASRLPNRLGELFF. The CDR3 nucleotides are TGTGCCAGCAGACTCCCGAACCGACTCGGGGAGCTGTTTTTT. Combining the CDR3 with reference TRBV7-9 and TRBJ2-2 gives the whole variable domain DTGVSQNPRHKITKRGQNVTFRCDPISEHNRLYWYRQTLGQGPEFLTYFQNEAQLEKSRLLSDRFSAERPKGSFSTLEIQRTEQGDSAMYLCASRLPNRLGELFFGEGSRLTVL.

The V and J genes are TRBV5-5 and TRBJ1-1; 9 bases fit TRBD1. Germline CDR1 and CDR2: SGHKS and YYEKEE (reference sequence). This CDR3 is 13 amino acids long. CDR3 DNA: TGTGTCATCAGCCGTACAGGGGGCGCCGAAGCTTTCTTT. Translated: CVISRTGGAEAFF.

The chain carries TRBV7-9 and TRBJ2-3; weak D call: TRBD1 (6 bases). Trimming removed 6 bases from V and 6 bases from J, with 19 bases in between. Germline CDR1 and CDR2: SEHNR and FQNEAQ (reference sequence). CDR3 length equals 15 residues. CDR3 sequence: CASSTGILPTDTQYF. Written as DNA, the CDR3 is TGTGCCAGCAGTACAGGGATTCTTCCCACGGATACGCAGTATTTT.

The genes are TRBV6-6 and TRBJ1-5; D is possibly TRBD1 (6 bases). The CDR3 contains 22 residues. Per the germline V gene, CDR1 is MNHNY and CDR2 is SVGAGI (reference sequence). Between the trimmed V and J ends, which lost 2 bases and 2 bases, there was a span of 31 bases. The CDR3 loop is CASSYPAPGVRGVDRGNQPQHF. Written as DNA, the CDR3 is TGTGCCAGCAGTTACCCCGCTCCGGGTGTCAGGGGTGTCGATCGTGGCAATCAGCCCCAGCATTTT.

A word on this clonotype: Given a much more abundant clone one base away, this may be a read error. The CDR3 reads CANSLDSSGFNEQFF. DNA of the CDR3: TGTGCCAACAGCTTAGACTCGAGCGGGTTCAATGAGCAGTTCTTC. The chain uses TRBV6-5 and TRBJ2-1; D is possibly TRBD2 (6 bases). The CDR3 has 15 residues. The V and J ends lost 10 bases and 6 bases respectively, with 22 bases between them. Germline V CDR1 and CDR2: MNHEY, SVGAGI.

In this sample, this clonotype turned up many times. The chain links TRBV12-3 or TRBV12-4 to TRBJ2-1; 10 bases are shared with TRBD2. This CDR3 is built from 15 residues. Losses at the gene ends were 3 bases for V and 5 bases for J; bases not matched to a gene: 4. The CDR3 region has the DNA TGTGCCAGCAGTTTCCTAGCGGGAGTAAACAATGAGCAGTTCTTC. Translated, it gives CASSFLAGVNNEQFF.

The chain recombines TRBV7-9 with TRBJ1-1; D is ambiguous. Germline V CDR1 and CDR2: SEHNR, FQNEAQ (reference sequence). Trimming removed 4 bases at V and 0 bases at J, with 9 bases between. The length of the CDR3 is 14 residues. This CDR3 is CASSSVIMNTEAFF. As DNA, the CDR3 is TGTGCCAGCAGCTCGGTTATAATGAACACTGAAGCTTTCTTT.

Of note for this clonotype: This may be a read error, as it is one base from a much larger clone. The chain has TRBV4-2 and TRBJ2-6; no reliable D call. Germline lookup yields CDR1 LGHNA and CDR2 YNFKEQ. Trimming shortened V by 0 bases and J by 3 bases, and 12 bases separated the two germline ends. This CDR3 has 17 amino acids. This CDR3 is CASSQDPGRFGANVLTF. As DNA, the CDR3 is TGTGCCAGCAGCCAAGATCCCGGACGCTTTGGGGCCAACGTCCTGACTTTC.

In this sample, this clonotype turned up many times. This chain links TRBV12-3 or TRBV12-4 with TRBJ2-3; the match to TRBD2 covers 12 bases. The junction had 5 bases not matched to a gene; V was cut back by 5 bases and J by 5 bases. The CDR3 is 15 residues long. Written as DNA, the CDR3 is TGTGCCAGCAGTCGGACTAGCGGGAACCAAGATACGCAGTATTTT. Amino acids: CASSRTSGNQDTQYF.

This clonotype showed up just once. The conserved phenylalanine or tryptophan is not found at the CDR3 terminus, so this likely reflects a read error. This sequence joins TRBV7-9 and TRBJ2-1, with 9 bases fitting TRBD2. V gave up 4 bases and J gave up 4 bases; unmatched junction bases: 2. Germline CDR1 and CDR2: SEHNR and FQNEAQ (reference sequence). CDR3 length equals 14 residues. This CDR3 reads CASSSTSGYNEQFS. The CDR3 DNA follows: TGTGCCAGCAGCTCGACTAGCGGATACAATGAGCAGTTCTCC.

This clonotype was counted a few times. CDR3 DNA sequence: TGTGCCAGCAGCTTAGTGGCCGGAGGGGGGACCCAGTACTTC. Amino acids: CASSLVAGGGTQYF. The chain is built from TRBV13 and TRBJ2-5, with D tentatively TRBD1 or TRBD2 (6 bases each). V gave up 1 base and J gave up 7 bases, with 13 bases separating them. This CDR3 contains 14 residues. Germline CDR1 PRHDT, CDR2 FYEKMQ (reference sequence). The full variable domain, in which reference TRBV13 and TRBJ2-5 provide the parts outside the CDR3, is AAGVIQSPRHLIKEKRETATLKCYPIPRHDTVYWYQQGPGQDPQFLISFYEKMQSDKGSIPDRFSAQQFSDYHSELNMSSLELGDSALYFCASSLVAGGGTQYFGPGTRLLVL.

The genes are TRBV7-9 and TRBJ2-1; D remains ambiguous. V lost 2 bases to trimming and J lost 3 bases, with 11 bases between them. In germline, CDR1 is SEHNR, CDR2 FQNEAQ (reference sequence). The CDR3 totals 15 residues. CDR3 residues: CASSLMLGSYNEQFF. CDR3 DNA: TGTGCCAGCAGCTTAATGCTGGGCAGCTACAATGAGCAGTTCTTC.

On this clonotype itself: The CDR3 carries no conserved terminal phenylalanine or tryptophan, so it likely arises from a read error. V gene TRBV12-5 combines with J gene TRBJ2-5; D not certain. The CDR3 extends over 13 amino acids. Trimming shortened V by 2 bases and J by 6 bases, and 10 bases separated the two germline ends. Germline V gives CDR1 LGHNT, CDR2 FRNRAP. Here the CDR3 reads CASGLPARQTQYI. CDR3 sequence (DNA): TGTGCTAGTGGTTTGCCAGCTCGACAGACCCAGTACATC.

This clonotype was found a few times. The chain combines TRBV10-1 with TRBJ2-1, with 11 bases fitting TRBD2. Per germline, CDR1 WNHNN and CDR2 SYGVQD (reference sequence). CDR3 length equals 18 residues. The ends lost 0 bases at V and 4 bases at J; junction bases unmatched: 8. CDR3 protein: CASSESPYGLAGYNEQFF. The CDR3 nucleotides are TGCGCCAGCAGTGAGTCTCCGTATGGACTAGCGGGTTACAATGAGCAGTTCTTC.

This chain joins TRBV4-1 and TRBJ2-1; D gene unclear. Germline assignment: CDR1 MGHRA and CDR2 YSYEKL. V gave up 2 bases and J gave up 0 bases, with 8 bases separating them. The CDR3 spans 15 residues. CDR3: CASSQISTSYNEQFF. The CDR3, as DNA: TGCGCCAGCAGCCAAATTAGCACCTCCTACAATGAGCAGTTCTTC.

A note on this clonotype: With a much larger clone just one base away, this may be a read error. The CDR3 nucleotides read TGTGCCAGCGGTTCTGGGACTAGCGGTTACAATGAGCAGTTCTTC. Amino acid sequence: CASGSGTSGYNEQFF. The rearrangement links TRBV6-5 to TRBJ2-1, with 11 bases matching TRBD2. Germline values: CDR1 MNHEY, CDR2 SVGAGI. The CDR3 spans 15 residues. With 8 bases clipped from V and 4 bases from J, the junction kept 7 bases outside the gene matches.